These 11 T cell receptor beta chains were all obtained from the same sample, sequenced in a study of molecular identifiers for immune sequencing clone quantification. TCRdb passed the PCR reads through MiXCR, listing each CDR3 protein once. In the table there are around 480,000 distinct CDR3 sequences, 20% to 25% of which are singletons. The sequencing sample was made of naive CD8+ T cells from blood, with Jurkat cell RNA spiked in. Subset reported: FACS-sorted CD8+CD4-CCR7+CD45RA+ naive T cells. These receptors were taken from a human donor in good health. Some libraries in this study had Jurkat cell RNA spiked in.

This clonotype was counted between two and nine times. The chain is built from TRBV2 and TRBJ1-5; 8 positions match TRBD1. Germline CDR1 reads SNHLY; CDR2 reads FYNNEI. The CDR3 is 15 amino acids. V gave up 8 bases and J gave up 1 base; unmatched junction bases: 7. CDR3: CASEIGQGSNQPQHF. The CDR3 DNA is TGTGCCAGCGAAATCGGACAGGGAAGCAATCAGCCCCAGCATTTT. The full variable domain, with the rest looked up from reference TRBV2 and TRBJ1-5, is EPEVTQTPSHQVTQMGQEVILRCVPISNHLYFYWYRQILGQKVEFLVSFYNNEISEKSEIFDDQFSVERPDGSNFTLKIRSTKLEDSAMYFCASEIGQGSNQPQHFGDGTRLSIL.

This clonotype appeared a few times. This rearrangement joins TRBV2 to TRBJ1-3; the D gene is possibly TRBD1 (5 bases). Germline CDR1 SNHLY, CDR2 FYNNEI. CDR3 length equals 15 residues. V was cut by 6 bases and J by 0 bases, with 12 bases left in between. In DNA, the CDR3 is TGTGCCAGCAGGAGCACAGGAAGCTCTGGAAACACCATATATTTT. Translated, it gives CASRSTGSSGNTIYF.

This clonotype showed up just a few times. The chain has TRBV5-4 and TRBJ2-5; a possible D gene is TRBD2 (6 bases). This CDR3 contains 14 residues. The germline V and J ends were trimmed by 4 bases and 5 bases, with 15 bases remaining between them. Germline V gene data show CDR1 as SGHNT and CDR2 as YYREEE (reference sequence). CDR3 sequence (DNA): TGTGCCAGCAGCACGTCGGGACTGTGGGAGACCCAGTACTTC. Translating gives CASSTSGLWETQYF.

This clonotype has a count of ten or more. The rearrangement uses TRBV20-1 and TRBJ2-7; 7 bases are a match to TRBD1. The CDR3 totals 15 residues. V was clipped by 1 base and J by 1 base; unmatched bases: 7. Germline lookup yields CDR1 DFQATT and CDR2 SNEGSKA (reference sequence). CDR3 bases: TGCAGTGCTAGAGGCCGGGACAGCCTTTCCTACGAGCAGTACTTC. Translation: CSARGRDSLSYEQYF.

This clonotype has a count of ten or more. This chain uses TRBV2 with TRBJ2-7; weak D call: TRBD1 (5 bases). Per germline, CDR1 SNHLY and CDR2 FYNNEI. This CDR3 spans 16 amino acids. Trimming cost V 6 bases and J 2 bases, with 20 bases left between them. The CDR3 loop reads CASSDPTVPIPYEQYF. DNA of the CDR3: TGTGCCAGCAGCGACCCGACAGTACCAATTCCCTACGAGCAGTACTTC.

As regards this clonotype: One base away lies a much larger clone, so this may be a sequencing read error. This chain links TRBV4-3 with TRBJ2-3, with 8 nucleotides matching TRBD1. Unmatched junction bases numbered 9, after V lost 2 bases and J lost 8 bases. The CDR3 has 15 amino acids. Germline CDR1 LGHNA, CDR2 YSLEER. DNA of the CDR3: TGCGCCAGCAGCCAACACCAGGGGGCGAGAGGTACGCAGTATTTT. Translating gives CASSQHQGARGTQYF.

The chain joins TRBV30 to TRBJ1-1; 11 bases are a match to TRBD1. The CDR3 has 19 residues. Germline CDR1 GTSNPN, CDR2 SVGIG (reference sequence). V shed 2 bases, J shed 0 bases, and the junction held 14 bases outside the gene matches. The CDR3 bases are TGTGCCTGGAGTACATCTCCCCGGACAGGGGGCCGGTTGAACACTGAAGCTTTCTTT. It yields the protein CAWSTSPRTGGRLNTEAFF.

The rearrangement joins TRBV6-5 to TRBJ1-5, with 7 bases fitting TRBD1. Germline V gene sequence: CDR1 MNHEY, CDR2 SVGAGI. CDR3 length equals 14 residues. Losses at the gene ends were 2 bases for V and 6 bases for J; bases not matched to a gene: 4. This CDR3 reads CASSYRQGGQPQHF. The CDR3 DNA is TGTGCCAGCAGTTACCGACAGGGAGGTCAGCCCCAGCATTTT.

The chain has TRBV30 and TRBJ2-7; 12 positions agree with TRBD2. The CDR3 covers 14 residues. Germline V gene sequence: CDR1 GTSNPN, CDR2 SVGIG (reference sequence). The V gene end was trimmed by 2 bases and the J gene end by 7 bases; junction bases not matched to a gene: 6. CDR3 sequence reads: CAWSPTGLAGEQYF. CDR3 DNA: TGTGCCTGGAGTCCAACTGGACTAGCGGGAGAGCAGTACTTC. The variable domain in full, with the rest retrieved from reference TRBV30 and TRBJ2-7, is SQTIHQWPATLVQPVGSPLSLECTVEGTSNPNLYWYRQAAGRGLQLLFYSVGIGQISSEVPQNLSASRPQDRQFILSSKKLLLSDSGFYLCAWSPTGLAGEQYFGPGTRLTVT.

This clonotype has a handful of counts. The chain joins TRBV5-1 to TRBJ2-1, with 9 positions matching TRBD1. J was trimmed by 7 bases and V by 1 base; bases with no gene match: 9. The CDR3 is 16 amino acids. Germline loops: CDR1 SGHRS, CDR2 YFSETQ. The chain's CDR3 is CASSLLWDRVVNEQFF. In DNA, the CDR3 is TGCGCCAGCAGCTTGTTGTGGGACAGGGTCGTAAATGAGCAGTTCTTC.

The chain joins TRBV5-6 to TRBJ2-2; perhaps TRBD1 as D (8 bases). Trimming removed 0 bases from V and 6 bases from J, with 12 bases in between. This CDR3 region has 15 residues. Germline loops: CDR1 SGHDT, CDR2 YYEEEE. The CDR3 DNA reads TGTGCCAGCAGCTTGGATACAGGGGGGGCCGGGGAGCTGTTTTTT. Protein product: CASSLDTGGAGELFF.